The 3 T cell receptor beta chains reported below all come from one sample, sequenced in a study of CD8+ T cells in alopecia areata. Extracted RNA was reverse transcribed into cDNA, the sequencing template. Here immunoSEQ multiplex PCR was the method, and the copy in TCRdb shows in-frame clones only, minus some. The sample lists just over 20,000 clones; 60% to 70% were seen once. Five or six patients had their CD4+ cells sorted into CD25+CD127- cells. The sequenced material came from CD4+ Tregs sorted from blood. These receptors all come from a human donor with alopecia areata.

This clone showed up just a few times. V gene TRBV11-2 combines with J gene TRBJ1-1; no definite D call. Trimming removed 0 bases at V and 8 bases at J, with 10 bases between. Germline CDR1 and CDR2: SGHAT and FQNNGV. The CDR3 spans 13 residues. CDR3 sequence: CASSLDEATEAFF. The CDR3 DNA is TGTGCCAGCAGCTTAGATGAAGCCACCGAAGCTTTCTTT.

This rearrangement joins TRBV29-1 to TRBJ1-1; TRBD1 is a possible D gene (5 bases). In germline, CDR1 is SQVTM, CDR2 ANQGSEA. The CDR3 loop spans 12 amino acids. V lost 7 bases, J lost 0 bases, and 9 bases lay in between. CDR3 DNA: TGCAGCGCCGGGGGGGTGAACACTGAAGCTTTCTTT. Translated: CSAGGVNTEAFF. The full variable domain, its missing parts supplied by reference TRBV29-1 and TRBJ1-1, is SAVISQKPSRDICQRGTSLTIQCQVDSQVTMMFWYRQQPGQSLTLIATANQGSEATYESGFVIDKFPISRPNLTFSTLTVSNMSPEDSSIYLCSAGGVNTEAFFGQGTRLTVV.

This chain connects TRBV19 to TRBJ1-5; D not certain. This CDR3 has 13 residues. Germline-derived CDR1 and CDR2 are LNHDA and SQIVND (reference sequence). V dropped 5 bases and J dropped 6 bases, with 11 bases sitting between them. CDR3 DNA: TGTGCCAGTAGTCCGGACCTCGGTCAGCCCCAGCATTTT. It encodes CASSPDLGQPQHF. Full variable domain (missing parts from reference TRBV19 and TRBJ1-5): DGGITQSPKYLFRKEGQNVTLSCEQNLNHDAMYWYRQDPGQGLRLIYYSQIVNDFQKGDIAEGYSVSREKKESFPLTVTSAQKNPTAFYLCASSPDLGQPQHFGDGTRLSIL.